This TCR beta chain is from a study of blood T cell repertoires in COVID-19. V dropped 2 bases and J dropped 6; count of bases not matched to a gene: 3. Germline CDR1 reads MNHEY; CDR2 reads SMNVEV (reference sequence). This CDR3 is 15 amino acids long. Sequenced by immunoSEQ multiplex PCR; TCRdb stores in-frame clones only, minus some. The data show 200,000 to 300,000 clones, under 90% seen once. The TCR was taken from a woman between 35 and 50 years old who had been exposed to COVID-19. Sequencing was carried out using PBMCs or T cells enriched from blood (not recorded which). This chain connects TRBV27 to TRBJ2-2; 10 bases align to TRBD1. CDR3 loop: CASSLDRGRSGELFF. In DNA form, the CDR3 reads TGTGCCAGCAGTTTAGACAGGGGGCGTTCCGGGGAGCTGTTTTTT.